This TCR beta chain was documented in a study of a mutant IDH1 vaccine in newly diagnosed glioma. The overall study: At weeks 1, 3, 5, 7, 11, 15, 19 and 23, patients received a vaccination, eight in all. Patients under treatment included about 60% males and about 38% females and had a mean age of around 40 years.

A remark on this clone: Its antigen is not known.

This CDR3 has 14 residues. CDR1 is SGDLS, CDR2 YYNGEE, per germline. V was cut by 2 bases and J by 2 bases, with 7 bases left in between. As for time point: week 23, last vaccination. Doses of 300 ug of mutant IDH1 20-mer peptide were given with topical imiquimod. The study enrolled donors with new WHO grade 3 or 4 IDH1-mutant, ATRX-lost astrocytomas. Libraries were prepared by immunoSEQ multiplex PCR; TCRdb keeps only in-frame clonotypes and omits some of them. Altogether around 78,000 clones are present, 65% to 90% being singletons, with the ten largest covering roughly 2%. Sequencing was performed on PBMCs, taken from a glioma patient whose treatment included an IDH1 peptide vaccine. The chain couples TRBV9 to TRBJ2-2, with D possibly called TRBD1 or TRBD2 (5 bases each). This clonotype originated in a man younger than 40 with glioma. Some clones in this sample may be carry-over from other donors' samples. CDR3 sequence reads: CASSVGGNTGELFF. In DNA, the CDR3 is TGTGCCAGCAGCGTTGGGGGTAACACCGGGGAGCTGTTTTTT.